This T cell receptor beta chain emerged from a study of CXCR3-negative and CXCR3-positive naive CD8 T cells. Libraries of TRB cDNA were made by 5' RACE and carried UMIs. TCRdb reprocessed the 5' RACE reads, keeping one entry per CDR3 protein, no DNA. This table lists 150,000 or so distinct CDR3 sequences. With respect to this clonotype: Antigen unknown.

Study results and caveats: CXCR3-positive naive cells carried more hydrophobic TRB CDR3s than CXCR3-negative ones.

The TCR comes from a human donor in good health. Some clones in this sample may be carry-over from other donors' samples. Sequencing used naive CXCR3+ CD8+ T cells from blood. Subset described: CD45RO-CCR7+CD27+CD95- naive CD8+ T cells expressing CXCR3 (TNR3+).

CDR3 sequence: CASSPGGYEAFF. The chain couples TRBV11-2 to TRBJ1-1; TCRdb gives TRBD1 as the D gene, but with no DNA this cannot be confirmed. The CDR3 is made up of 12 amino acids. CDR1 is SGHAT, CDR2 FQNNGV, per germline.